This is a list of T cell receptor beta chains from one sample in a study of cytomegalovirus exposure and HLA in healthy donors. Using immunoSEQ multiplex PCR, the repertoire was profiled, and TCRdb retains in-frame clones only, with some absent. The table records approximately 300,000 clones, roughly 85% of them present only once. Sequenced input: PBMCs. The receptors stem from a woman aged 18-29 years in good health and CMV-seronegative. Each CDR3 is given with its conserved first and last residue. D genes are given only for firm matches. Clone size is stated in some rows and not others, as once, few, many or a class when expanded.

d_gene	v_gene	abundance	j_gene	CDR3nt	CDR3aa
TRBD2	TRBV28	.	TRBJ2-3	TGTGCCAGCAGTTTGGCACTAGCGGGACTGGCAGATACGCAGTATTTT	CASSLALAGLADTQYF
TRBD2	TRBV5-4	once	TRBJ2-3	TGTGCCAGCAGCCGAGATAGCGGGAGCGCAGATACGCAGTATTTT	CASSRDSGSADTQYF
TRBD1	TRBV27	.	TRBJ2-5	TGTGCCAGCAGTCCCTTGACCGGGACAGGGGGGGACGAGACCCAGTACTTC	CASSPLTGTGGDETQYF
.	TRBV7-2	.	TRBJ1-5	TGTGCCAGCAGCTTCGCGGGTGAAGGCAATCAGCCCCAGCATTTT	CASSFAGEGNQPQHF
TRBD2	TRBV28	once	TRBJ2-5	TGTGCCAGCAGTTTCAGACTAGCGGGGCAAGAGACCCAGTACTTC	CASSFRLAGQETQYF
TRBD2	TRBV29-1	.	TRBJ2-3	TGCAGCGTTGGTGGGAGGGCCAGGGATACGCAGTATTTT	CSVGGRARDTQYF
.	TRBV28	.	TRBJ2-7	TGTGCCACGAGAGACGGGACACAGCGATACGAGCAGTACTTC	CATRDGTQRYEQYF
TRBD1	TRBV6-5	.	TRBJ2-3	TGTGCCAGCTACGGGGAGACAGGGGTTCCGTATTTT	CASYGETGVPYF
.	TRBV25-1	.	TRBJ1-1	TGTGCCAGCAGTCTCCTTACCGGGAATGAAGCTTTCTTT	CASSLLTGNEAFF
.	TRBV6-6	.	TRBJ1-1	TGTGCCAGCACCCCAGGGGACGTCACTGAAGCTTTCTTT	CASTPGDVTEAFF
TRBD1	TRBV27	.	TRBJ1-1	TGTGCCAGCAGCCCCGGGACAGGGGGCTCGGAAGCTTTCTTT	CASSPGTGGSEAFF
.	TRBV28	few	TRBJ2-7	TGTGCCAGCAGTTTACAAATCTACGAGCAGTACTTC	CASSLQIYEQYF
.	TRBV5-6	.	TRBJ1-5	TGTGCCAGCAGCCGACAGGCGCAGCCCCAGCATTTT	CASSRQAQPQHF
TRBD1	TRBV2	.	TRBJ2-5	TGTGCCAGCACAGAACAGGGGATGTGGGAGACCCAGTACTTC	CASTEQGMWETQYF
.	TRBV7-9	once	TRBJ2-7	TGTGCCAGCAGCTCACCCGGGACGGGGGACTACGAGCAGTACTTC	CASSSPGTGDYEQYF
TRBD1	TRBV28	few	TRBJ2-7	TGTGCCAGCAGAGGGACAGCTGAGCAGTACTTC	CASRGTAEQYF
.	TRBV6-6	.	TRBJ2-7	TGTGCCAGCAGTTACAAGTCTAGCTACTCCTACGAGCAGTACTTC	CASSYKSSYSYEQYF
TRBD2	TRBV7-9	.	TRBJ2-1	TGTGCCAGCAGCTTACCGACTAGCGGGAGGGTGAAGGATGAGCAGTTCTTC	CASSLPTSGRVKDEQFF
.	TRBV4-2	.	TRBJ2-7	TGTGCCAGCAGCCAAGATTCTGGAGGGCTATCCTTC	CASSQDSGGLSF
TRBD1	TRBV29-1	.	TRBJ1-1	TGCAGCGTCGAGGGGGCCCGGGGCTGGGGCACTGAAGCTTTCTTT	CSVEGARGWGTEAFF